A single sample gave rise to the 26 T cell receptor beta chains below, sequenced in a study of regulatory and conventional T cells in RAG deficiency. Blood CD4+ CD25-low CD127-high conventional T cells supplied the genomic DNA template. Data came from immunoSEQ multiplex PCR; TCRdb stores just in-frame clones and leaves some out. This table holds around 30,000 clones, roughly 95% found once. These data also featured in a second study, about regulatory T cells. That report adds: The primer mix had 52 TRBV and 13 TRBJ primers.

Sequencing was done on a sample of CD25- CD4+ T cells sorted from blood. All receptors come from a human donor in good health.

This clone has just one count. The chain links TRBV13 to TRBJ1-6, with D hard to call. This CDR3 is built from 13 residues. V lost 3 bases and J lost 8, with 8 bases in between. Per the germline V gene, CDR1 is PRHDT and CDR2 is FYEKMQ (reference sequence). The CDR3 region is CASSFDGDSPLHF. The CDR3 bases are TGTGCCAGCAGCTTTGACGGAGATTCACCCCTCCACTTT.

This clone was recorded once. The rearrangement links TRBV4-1 to TRBJ2-7; a possible D gene is TRBD1 (5 bases). Germline-derived CDR1 and CDR2 are MGHRA and YSYEKL. The CDR3 covers 15 residues. Between the trimmed V and J ends, which lost 1 base and 3 bases, there was a span of 13 bases. The CDR3 loop is CASSQVAGYNYEQYF. CDR3 nucleotides: TGCGCCAGCAGCCAAGTTGCAGGGTACAACTACGAGCAGTACTTC.

This CDR3 reads CASTLGQTGYTF. The DNA of the CDR3 is TGTGCCAGTACCCTGGGACAGACTGGCTACACCTTC. This chain joins TRBV19 and TRBJ1-2, with 7 bases identical to TRBD1. With 7 bases clipped from V and 7 bases from J, the junction kept 6 bases outside the gene matches. This CDR3 is 12 amino acids long. Germline V gene data show CDR1 as LNHDA and CDR2 as SQIVND (reference sequence).

This rearrangement joins TRBV29-1 to TRBJ1-1; D is uncertain. V was shortened by 7 bases and J by 1 base, with 16 bases between the two germline ends. The germline gives CDR1 SQVTM, CDR2 ANQGSEA. This CDR3 has 14 amino acids. The CDR3, as DNA: TGCAGCGGCCTTCCCAGGTTTGCGAACACTGAAGCTTTCTTT. This sequence encodes CSGLPRFANTEAFF. The complete variable domain, with remaining parts taken from reference TRBV29-1 and TRBJ1-1, reads SAVISQKPSRDICQRGTSLTIQCQVDSQVTMMFWYRQQPGQSLTLIATANQGSEATYESGFVIDKFPISRPNLTFSTLTVSNMSPEDSSIYLCSGLPRFANTEAFFGQGTRLTVV.

The V call is TRBV15, the J call TRBJ2-1; 11 nucleotides agree with TRBD2. CDR1 and CDR2 (germline): LNHNV, YYDKDF (reference sequence). Unmatched junction bases numbered 3, after V lost 0 bases and J lost 5 bases. The CDR3 length is 16 residues. As DNA, the CDR3 is TGTGCCACCAGCAGAGATCGACTAGCGGGGCACAATGAGCAGTTCTTC. As protein: CATSRDRLAGHNEQFF.

The rearrangement links TRBV2 to TRBJ2-2, with D possibly TRBD2 on 7 matching bases. CDR3 size: 15 residues. Germline loops: CDR1 SNHLY, CDR2 FYNNEI. V lost 8 bases, J lost 5 bases, and 18 bases lay in between. The CDR3 DNA sequence: TGTGCCAGCTCGTCCCTGGGGGGGCTAACCGGGGAGCTGTTTTTT. It codes for CASSSLGGLTGELFF.

CDR3 DNA sequence: TGCGCCAGCAGCCGGACTAGCGGGGGGGAATACAATGAGCAGTTCTTC. Amino acid sequence: CASSRTSGGEYNEQFF. V gene TRBV5-1 combines with J gene TRBJ2-1; 15 bases map to TRBD2. V shed 4 bases, J shed 4 bases, and the junction held 3 bases outside the gene matches. Germline V gene data show CDR1 as SGHRS and CDR2 as YFSETQ. This CDR3 is 16 amino acids long. Using reference TRBV5-1 and TRBJ2-1 for the parts outside the CDR3, the full variable domain is KAGVTQTPRYLIKTRGQQVTLSCSPISGHRSVSWYQQTPGQGLQFLFEYFSETQRNKGNFPGRFSGRQFSNSRSEMNVSTLELGDSALYLCASSRTSGGEYNEQFFGPGTRLTVL.

V gene TRBV5-6 combines with J gene TRBJ2-1, with TRBD2 identical over 7 bases. The CDR3 totals 15 residues. J was trimmed by 1 base and V by 0 bases; bases with no gene match: 1. Germline assignment: CDR1 SGHDT and CDR2 YYEEEE. CDR3 loop: CASSLGGGSYNEQFF. The CDR3 DNA sequence: TGTGCCAGCAGCTTGGGGGGGGGTTCCTACAATGAGCAGTTCTTC.

The rearrangement joins TRBV28 to TRBJ1-2; TRBD1 matches at 11 bases. V lost 8 bases to trimming and J lost 6 bases; unmatched junction nucleotides: 8. This CDR3 is built from 14 residues. CDR1 is MDHEN and CDR2 is SYDVKM in the germline V gene. CDR3 residues: CASLRDRGRNGYTF. The CDR3 DNA sequence: TGTGCCAGCCTCCGGGACAGGGGGAGGAATGGCTACACCTTC.

The rearrangement links TRBV29-1 to TRBJ2-7; 9 bases are a match to TRBD1. With 6 bases clipped from V and 4 bases from J, the junction kept 7 bases outside the gene matches. CDR3 length: 13 residues. Germline V lookup: CDR1 SQVTM, CDR2 ANQGSEA. CDR3 in amino acids: CSVARDRAYEQYF. CDR3 nucleotide sequence: TGCAGCGTGGCCCGGGACAGGGCTTACGAGCAGTACTTC.

The chain has TRBV9 and TRBJ1-2; no definite D call. Trimming pared 7 bases from V and 2 bases from J, leaving 9 bases between. Germline CDR1 reads SGDLS; CDR2 reads YYNGEE. The length of the CDR3 is 12 residues. CDR3 sequence (DNA): TGTGCCAGCGCGCCATCCAACTATGGCTACACCTTC. Its protein product is CASAPSNYGYTF.

The J gene is TRBJ2-2, the V gene TRBV2, with D possibly matching TRBD2 (6 bases). This CDR3 comprises 13 residues. The V end was cut by 7 bases, the J end by 5 bases, with 11 bases between. Looked up from germline, CDR1 is SNHLY and CDR2 is FYNNEI. The DNA of the CDR3 is TGTGCCAGCATCCGGGACTCGACCGGGGAGCTGTTTTTT. Translated: CASIRDSTGELFF.

This clone was observed a few times. The chain uses TRBV6-1 and TRBJ1-3; a weak D match, TRBD1 (5 bases). The CDR3 is 14 amino acids. Germline V gives CDR1 MNHNS, CDR2 SASEGT. Trimming took off 5 bases at V and 0 bases at J, with 8 bases between the two ends. CDR3 amino acids: CASSMTDSGNTIYF. CDR3 nucleotide sequence: TGTGCCAGCAGTATGACAGACTCTGGAAACACCATATATTTT.

The chain couples TRBV5-1 to TRBJ1-3, with unresolved D. The CDR3 is 14 amino acids. CDR1 is SGHRS, CDR2 YFSETQ, per germline. V shed 0 bases and J shed 0 bases, with 4 bases lying between them. DNA for the CDR3: TGCGCCAGCAGCTTGGACAGCTCTGGAAACACCATATATTTT. It yields the protein CASSLDSSGNTIYF.

The genes are TRBV12-5 and TRBJ2-3, with TRBD2 matching over 8 bases. Unmatched junction bases numbered 9, after V lost 0 bases and J lost 4 bases. CDR3 length: 17 residues. CDR1 is LGHNT, CDR2 FRNRAP, per germline. The DNA for the CDR3 is TGTGCTAGTGGTTTGGTTTATAGCGGGGAGGGCCCAGATACGCAGTATTTT. Translated, it gives CASGLVYSGEGPDTQYF.

J is TRBJ2-6 and V is TRBV27; 8 bases are shared with TRBD2. Germline V gene data show CDR1 as MNHEY and CDR2 as SMNVEV (reference sequence). This CDR3 has 19 amino acids. V lost 6 bases, J lost 0 bases, and 13 bases stayed unmatched. This chain's CDR3 is CASSPGGWGVTSGANVLTF. The CDR3 DNA reads as TGTGCCAGCAGCCCGGGGGGGTGGGGGGTTACCTCTGGGGCCAACGTCCTGACTTTC.

This clone was counted a single time. CDR3 DNA: TGTGCCAGTAGCAGGACAGGGGCCATGAACACTGAAGCTTTCTTT. Its translation is CASSRTGAMNTEAFF. J is TRBJ1-1 and V is TRBV19, with TRBD1 identical over 9 bases. The germline gives CDR1 LNHDA, CDR2 SQIVND (reference sequence). Unmatched junction bases numbered 5, after V lost 6 bases and J lost 0 bases. The CDR3 totals 15 residues.

The chain recombines TRBV6-5 with TRBJ1-1; possibly TRBD1 for D (5 bases). This CDR3 is 13 amino acids long. CDR1 and CDR2 from the germline V gene are MNHEY and SVGAGI. V gave up 2 bases and J gave up 6 bases, with 10 bases separating them. CDR3 amino acids: CASSYRGGPEAFF. The CDR3, as DNA: TGTGCCAGCAGTTACCGGGGGGGACCTGAAGCTTTCTTT.

V and J are TRBV5-4 and TRBJ2-3; the match to TRBD2 covers 9 bases. The germline V gene encodes CDR1 SGHNT and CDR2 YYREEE (reference sequence). This CDR3 spans 16 amino acids. J gave up 4 bases and V 4 bases, and 10 bases lay outside the gene matches. In nucleotides, the CDR3 is TGTGCCAGCAGCCCCACCGGGACTAGCAGCGCAGATACGCAGTATTTT. Protein product: CASSPTGTSSADTQYF.

The V gene is TRBV15, the J gene TRBJ1-4; 9 bases are a match to TRBD1. The CDR3 is 16 residues long. Germline lookup yields CDR1 LNHNV and CDR2 YYDKDF (reference sequence). With V trimmed by 3 bases and J by 8 bases, 10 bases remained unmatched. The CDR3 here is CATSSATGGVGEKLFF. CDR3 DNA: TGTGCCACCAGCAGTGCAACAGGGGGCGTTGGCGAAAAACTGTTTTTT.

V is TRBV6-5 and J is TRBJ1-2; unclear D gene. This CDR3 contains 13 residues. From germline, CDR1 is MNHEY and CDR2 SVGAGI. Trimming pared 5 bases from V and 5 bases from J, leaving 12 bases between. The CDR3 DNA reads TGTGCCAGCAGTCGGTCGGGGTTGTATGGCTACACCTTC. It codes for CASSRSGLYGYTF.

J is TRBJ2-3 and V is TRBV6-5; possibly TRBD1 for D (7 bases). The CDR3 has 15 amino acids. Trimming took 6 bases from V and 2 from J, leaving 15 bases between them. The V gene's germline CDR1 is MNHEY and CDR2 SVGAGI. The CDR3: CASRIRGVVTDTQYF. The CDR3, as DNA: TGTGCCAGCAGAATCAGGGGGGTGGTCACAGATACGCAGTATTTT.

This rearrangement joins TRBV9 to TRBJ1-3, with unresolved D. From germline, CDR1 is SGDLS and CDR2 YYNGEE. Trimming cost V 4 bases and J 1 base, with 6 bases left between them. CDR3 length: 13 residues. CDR3 sequence: CASSLRSGNTIYF. For the CDR3, the DNA is TGTGCCAGCAGCCTCCGTTCTGGAAACACCATATATTTT.

The V gene is TRBV5-6, the J gene TRBJ2-3; D possibly corresponds to TRBD2 (6 bases). Germline V gene lookup returns CDR1 SGHDT and CDR2 YYEEEE. The CDR3 length is 15 residues. Trimming removed 0 bases at V and 0 bases at J, with 8 bases between. The CDR3 bases are TGTGCCAGCAGCTTGGATGGGGGGAGCACAGATACGCAGTATTTT. This translates into CASSLDGGSTDTQYF.

The chain combines TRBV27 with TRBJ2-3, with 7 bases lining up with TRBD1. The length of the CDR3 is 14 residues. The V gene end was trimmed by 8 bases and the J gene end by 4 bases; junction bases not matched to a gene: 9. Germline CDR1 is MNHEY and CDR2 is SMNVEV (reference sequence). The CDR3 DNA sequence: TGTGCCAGCCAACCAGGGACAGTTCCAGATACGCAGTATTTT. It encodes CASQPGTVPDTQYF.

V usage is TRBV6-1 and J usage is TRBJ1-5; tentatively, D is TRBD1 (5 bases). Germline lookup yields CDR1 MNHNS and CDR2 SASEGT. CDR3 length: 14 residues. Trimming shortened V by 4 bases and J by 11 bases, and 18 bases separated the two germline ends. The CDR3 is CASSGTFFLKSQHF. For the CDR3, the DNA is TGTGCCAGCAGTGGGACATTCTTCCTGAAGTCCCAGCATTTT.